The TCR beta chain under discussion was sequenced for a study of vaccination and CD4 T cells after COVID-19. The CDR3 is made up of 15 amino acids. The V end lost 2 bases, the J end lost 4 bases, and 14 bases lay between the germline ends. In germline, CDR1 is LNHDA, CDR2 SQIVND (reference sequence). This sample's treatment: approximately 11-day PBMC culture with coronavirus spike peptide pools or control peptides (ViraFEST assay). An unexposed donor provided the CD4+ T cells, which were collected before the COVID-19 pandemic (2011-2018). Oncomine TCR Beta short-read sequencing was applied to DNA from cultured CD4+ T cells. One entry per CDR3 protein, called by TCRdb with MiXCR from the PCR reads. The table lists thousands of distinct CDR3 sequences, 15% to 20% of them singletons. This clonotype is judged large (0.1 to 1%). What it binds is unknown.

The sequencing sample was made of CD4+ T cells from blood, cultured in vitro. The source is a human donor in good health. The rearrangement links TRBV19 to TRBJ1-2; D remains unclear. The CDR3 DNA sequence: TGTGCCAGTAGTATACTTACCTCGCGGGGCTATGGCTACACCTTC. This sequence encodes CASSILTSRGYGYTF.